Shown below are 11 T cell receptor beta chains from a single sample sequenced in a study of cytomegalovirus exposure and HLA in healthy donors. The PCR contained 60 Vbeta and 13 Jbeta primers. Sequencing was performed with immunoSEQ multiplex PCR; in TCRdb, only in-frame clones are kept and a portion is missing. This repertoire shows roughly 120,000 clones, roughly 76% found once; its top ten account for about 12%. The sequenced sample was PBMCs. All receptors come from a woman in her fifties or sixties in good health and CMV-seropositive.

The V and J genes are TRBV4-2 and TRBJ2-6, with D perhaps matching TRBD2 (6 bases). The CDR3 contains 16 residues. Germline CDR1 is LGHNA and CDR2 is YNFKEQ. Trimming took 10 bases from V and 0 from J, leaving 16 bases between them. The CDR3 DNA sequence: TGTGCCACCGAATACAGGCGGGACTCTGGGGCCAACGTCCTGACTTTC. This gives the protein CATEYRRDSGANVLTF.

DNA of the CDR3: TGTGCCATCAGTGAAGTGGGTGAGGGTGACTATGGCTACACCTTC. This gives the protein CAISEVGEGDYGYTF. The J gene is TRBJ1-2, the V gene TRBV10-3; no clear D gene. Trimming removed 3 bases at V and 3 bases at J, with 14 bases between. The CDR3 extends over 15 amino acids. Germline V gives CDR1 ENHRY, CDR2 SYGVKD.

V and J are TRBV7-9 and TRBJ1-2, with D possibly being TRBD1 (5 bases). CDR1 SEHNR and CDR2 FQNEAQ come from the germline V gene (reference sequence). Trimming left V 1 base short and J 5 bases short, with 20 bases between. The CDR3 sequence is 17 residues long. The CDR3 region is CASSLDSGRTAGYGYTF. The CDR3 DNA reads TGTGCCAGCAGCTTAGATTCAGGGCGGACGGCAGGGTATGGCTACACCTTC.

The J gene is TRBJ2-4, the V gene TRBV27; 7 positions agree with TRBD1. There are 15 residues in the CDR3. Per the germline V gene, CDR1 is MNHEY and CDR2 is SMNVEV (reference sequence). After removal of 6 bases from V and 3 bases from J, the junction contained 8 bases not matched to a gene. CDR3 region: CASRETGQSKNIQYF. Written as DNA, the CDR3 is TGTGCCAGCAGAGAGACAGGGCAGAGCAAAAACATTCAGTACTTC.

As for this clone: Other DNA sequences in this specimen translate into the identical CDR3. This rearrangement joins TRBV9 to TRBJ2-5; 11 bases are shared with TRBD1. The CDR3 is 15 amino acids. The germline CDR1 and CDR2 sequences are SGDLS and YYNGEE. V dropped 3 bases and J dropped 5; count of bases not matched to a gene: 6. Here the CDR3 reads CASSGGQGAGETQYF. DNA for the CDR3: TGTGCCAGCAGCGGTGGACAGGGGGCAGGGGAGACCCAGTACTTC.

V is TRBV5-6 and J is TRBJ1-2; 8 bases line up with TRBD1. Trimming took 0 bases from V and 5 from J; bases not matched to a gene: 6. The CDR3 is 15 amino acids. The germline CDR1 and CDR2 sequences are SGHDT and YYEEEE. The CDR3 reads CASSLEAGGLYGYTF. The CDR3, as DNA: TGTGCCAGCAGCTTGGAGGCAGGGGGCCTGTATGGCTACACCTTC.

The gene calls are TRBV29-1 and TRBJ1-1, with no clear D. The V gene's germline CDR1 is SQVTM and CDR2 ANQGSEA. The CDR3 extends over 13 amino acids. Trimming stripped 7 bases from V and 0 bases from J, with 12 bases between. CDR3 in amino acids: CSARNGVNTEAFF. In DNA form, the CDR3 reads TGCAGCGCCCGAAACGGGGTGAACACTGAAGCTTTCTTT.

The chain recombines TRBV7-2 with TRBJ2-5; TRBD1 agrees at 7 bases. V lost 4 bases, J lost 4 bases, and 9 bases stayed unmatched. The CDR3 has 15 amino acids. Germline V CDR1 and CDR2: SGHTA, FQGNSA. CDR3 nucleotides: TGTGCCAGCAGCTCCGCCTTTAGGGGGCGAGAGACCCAGTACTTC. As protein: CASSSAFRGRETQYF. Together with reference TRBV7-2 and TRBJ2-5, the CDR3 gives the full variable domain: GAGVSQSPSNKVTEKGKDVELRCDPISGHTALYWYRQSLGQGLEFLIYFQGNSAPDKSGLPSDRFSAERTGGSVSTLTIQRTQQEDSAVYLCASSSAFRGRETQYFGPGTRLLVL.

V is TRBV6-6 and J is TRBJ2-2; a weak D match, TRBD2 (6 bases). CDR1 and CDR2 (germline): MNHNY, SVGAGI (reference sequence). The CDR3 is 15 residues long. The germline V and J ends were trimmed by 7 bases and 4 bases, with 16 bases remaining between them. CDR3 sequence reads: CASKRDSTGTGELFF. The CDR3 DNA reads TGTGCCAGCAAACGGGACTCAACAGGCACCGGGGAGCTGTTTTTT.

The chain combines TRBV7-2 with TRBJ2-5; TRBD2 aligns across 11 bases. TRBJ2-7 matches the DNA end more closely, so the J call is doubtful. This CDR3 contains 15 residues. CDR1 is SGHTA, CDR2 FQGNSA, per germline. The CDR3 spells CASSSTSGGPYEQYF. CDR3 coding DNA: TGTGCCAGCAGCTCCACTAGCGGGGGACCTTACGAGCAGTACTTC.

The gene calls are TRBV15 and TRBJ1-2; D might be TRBD1 (5 bases). Germline CDR1 LNHNV, CDR2 YYDKDF (reference sequence). This CDR3 contains 15 residues. V was pared by 5 bases and J by 4 bases, with 17 bases between. This chain's CDR3 is CATSETDRVGYGYTF. The DNA of the CDR3 is TGTGCCACCAGCGAGACAGATAGGGTAGGCTATGGCTACACCTTC.